This TCR beta chain was captured in a study of T cells in Graves' hyperthyroidism and ophthalmopathy. Study background: The authors collected peripheral blood at initial diagnosis, before any treatment.

Amplified TCR beta CDR3 regions came from RNA transcripts. The HTBI primer set drove a first-round RT-PCR of the TCR CDR3. TCRdb fed the multiplex PCR reads into MiXCR, producing one record per CDR3 protein. The data contain roughly 290,000 distinct CDR3 sequences, about 18% of them seen just once; the ten biggest clones take up around 58%. As for this clonotype: Its specificity is not known.

From germline, CDR1 is LNHNV and CDR2 YYDKDF (reference sequence). V lost 0 bases, J lost 2 bases, and 14 bases lay in between. CDR3 size: 17 residues. Study outcomes and limitations: Blood also showed most of the thyroid clonotypes that were expanded above 0.001.

Lactation, pregnancy, other autoimmune disease or uncontrolled infection led to exclusion of patients. V usage is TRBV15 and J usage is TRBJ2-4; no firm D call. This TCR was sampled from a woman in her fifties or sixties with Graves' ophthalmopathy. Sequenced sample: blood. In nucleotides, the CDR3 is TGTGCCACCAGCAGAGAAACCTCGTCAATTCCCAAAAACATTCAGTACTTC. Protein sequence: CATSRETSSIPKNIQYF. Looking up the rest from reference TRBV15 and TRBJ2-4 gives the full variable domain: DAMVIQNPRYQVTQFGKPVTLSCSQTLNHNVMYWYQQKSSQAPKLLFHYYDKDFNNEADTPDNFQSRRPNTSFCFLDIRSPGLGDTAMYLCATSRETSSIPKNIQYFGAGTRLSVL.